These T cell receptor beta chains were read from a single sample in a study of vaccination effects on CD4 cells after COVID-19. Antigen specificity for these receptors is unknown. TCRdb's table, derived via immunoSEQ multiplex PCR, lists solely in-frame clones and lacks some. The sample shows 25,000 to 30,000 clones, more than 60% of them seen only once. The sample here was CD4+ T cells from PBMCs cultured with SARS-CoV-2 spike peptides, taken before COVID-19 vaccination. The receptors here all came from a human donor who received a COVID-19 vaccine. Both conserved end residues are part of each CDR3. D genes are given only for firm matches. Clone size, where shown, is once, few, many, or a class for clones that have expanded.

v_gene	j_gene	abundance	d_gene	CDR3aa	CDR3nt
TRBV7-8	TRBJ2-1	few	TRBD2	CASSGRAGALYNEQFF	TGTGCCAGCAGCGGCCGAGCGGGAGCCCTTTACAATGAGCAGTTCTTC
TRBV7-2	TRBJ1-1	once	NA	CASSLMGGNTEAFF	TGTGCCAGCAGCTTAATGGGGGGGAACACTGAAGCTTTCTTT
TRBV7-3	TRBJ1-1	NA	NA	CASSLGGRNTEAFF	TGTGCCAGCAGCTTAGGGGGTCGGAACACTGAAGCTTTCTTT
TRBV7-2	TRBJ2-5	NA	NA	CASSLTRGTSQETQYF	TGTGCCAGCAGCCTAACCCGGGGCACCTCGCAAGAGACCCAGTACTTC
TRBV15	TRBJ1-2	NA	NA	CATSWDATYGYTF	TGTGCCACCAGCTGGGATGCGACCTATGGCTACACCTTC
TRBV7-9	TRBJ1-1	NA	NA	CASSLKEHLNTEAFF	TGTGCCAGCAGCTTAAAAGAACATCTGAACACTGAAGCTTTCTTT
TRBV7-2	TRBJ1-2	NA	TRBD1	CASSPQGASGYTF	TGTGCCAGCAGCCCTCAGGGGGCATCTGGCTACACCTTC
TRBV6-5	TRBJ2-7	NA	NA	CASSYSTGGFEQYF	TGTGCCAGCAGTTACTCGACTGGAGGGTTCGAGCAGTACTTC
TRBV25-1	TRBJ1-3	NA	NA	CASSDSMVSGNTIYF	TGTGCCAGCAGTGATAGTATGGTTTCTGGAAACACCATATATTTT
TRBV3-1/TRBV3-2	TRBJ1-2	NA	NA	CASSQASRGNGYTF	TGTGCCAGCAGCCAAGCGTCCCGGGGGAACGGCTACACCTTC
TRBV4-3	TRBJ2-1	NA	TRBD2	CASSPGKISGGSGEQFF	TGCGCCAGCAGCCCCGGTAAGATAAGCGGGGGCTCTGGTGAGCAGTTCTTC
TRBV5-1	TRBJ2-3	NA	NA	CASSLDVSTGDTQYF	TGCGCCAGCAGCTTGGACGTGTCTACCGGGGATACGCAGTATTTT
TRBV3-1/TRBV3-2	TRBJ2-7	NA	NA	CASSQGRGSYEQYF	TGTGCCAGCAGCCAAGGAAGGGGCTCCTACGAGCAGTACTTC
TRBV3-1/TRBV3-2	TRBJ1-1	NA	TRBD1	CASSQALTGYTEAFF	TGTGCCAGCAGCCAAGCCCTGACAGGGTACACTGAAGCTTTCTTT
TRBV6-5	TRBJ1-6	NA	TRBD1	CASSLTKGQGYSPLHF	TGTGCCAGCAGTTTGACGAAGGGACAGGGGTATTCACCCCTCCACTTT
TRBV10-3	TRBJ2-7	once	TRBD2	CAISGTSGSYEQYF	TGTGCCATCAGCGGGACTAGCGGCTCCTACGAGCAGTACTTC
TRBV5-4	TRBJ2-5	NA	TRBD2	CASSPYIFSGRKETQYF	TGTGCCAGCAGCCCGTACATCTTTAGCGGGAGAAAAGAGACCCAGTACTTC